These 22 T cell receptor beta chains were all obtained from the same sample, sequenced in a study of T cell responses to AZD1222 COVID-19 vaccine. The repertoire was sequenced with immunoSEQ multiplex PCR; TCRdb's copy has only in-frame clones and lacks some. The table lists 80,000 or so clones, around nine tenths of them singletons. Material: peripheral blood, obtained on day 0 of AZD1222 vaccination. Every receptor here comes from an adult in good health.

This clone showed up just a few times. The V and J genes are TRBV2 and TRBJ1-5; the D gene is possibly TRBD1 (5 bases). CDR3 size: 13 residues. Trimming removed 7 bases at V and 3 bases at J, with 10 bases between. Germline V gene data show CDR1 as SNHLY and CDR2 as FYNNEI. CDR3 protein: CASTRENNQPQHF. DNA for the CDR3: TGTGCCAGCACCAGGGAGAACAATCAGCCCCAGCATTTT.

The J gene is TRBJ2-3, the V gene TRBV10-3; D could derive from TRBD1 or TRBD2 (5 bases each). The germline CDR1 and CDR2 sequences are ENHRY and SYGVKD. V lost 7 bases and J lost 5, with 19 bases in between. The CDR3 loop spans 15 amino acids. The CDR3 protein is CAITERGGWGDTQYF. The CDR3 DNA follows: TGTGCCATCACCGAACGGGGCGGATGGGGAGATACGCAGTATTTT.

The table lists this clone with a few counts. V gene TRBV18 combines with J gene TRBJ2-2; 9 bases are a match to TRBD1. The CDR3 spans 15 residues. Germline loops: CDR1 KGHSH, CDR2 LQKENI. V dropped 3 bases and J dropped 5; count of bases not matched to a gene: 4. The CDR3 DNA is TGTGCCAGCTCACCCCTAGGGACAGGGACCGGGGAGCTGTTTTTT. This encodes CASSPLGTGTGELFF.

A note on this clone: Other DNA sequences from this sample encode an identical CDR3 as well. The rearrangement uses TRBV3-1 (or the pseudogene TRBV3-2) and TRBJ1-1; D remains ambiguous. This CDR3 region has 11 residues. The germline V and J ends were trimmed by 5 bases and 1 base, with 2 bases remaining between them. Germline-derived CDR1 and CDR2 are LGHDT and YNNKEL (reference sequence). CDR3 in amino acids: CASSRNTEAFF. CDR3 DNA sequence: TGTGCCAGCAGCAGGAACACTGAAGCTTTCTTT.

The CDR3 protein is CSVEEGRTEAFF. CDR3 in DNA: TGCAGCGTTGAAGAAGGCCGAACTGAAGCTTTCTTT. The chain recombines TRBV29-1 with TRBJ1-1; D unresolved. Germline values: CDR1 SQVTM, CDR2 ANQGSEA. The CDR3 runs to 12 residues. V was trimmed by 0 bases and J by 5 bases, leaving 7 bases between them. The whole variable domain, filled in from reference TRBV29-1 and TRBJ1-1, reads SAVISQKPSRDICQRGTSLTIQCQVDSQVTMMFWYRQQPGQSLTLIATANQGSEATYESGFVIDKFPISRPNLTFSTLTVSNMSPEDSSIYLCSVEEGRTEAFFGQGTRLTVV.

The chain has TRBV11-3 and TRBJ2-6; no firm D call. The CDR3 runs 20 residues. V shed 2 bases and J shed 0 bases, with 20 bases lying between them. Germline V CDR1 and CDR2: SGHNT, YENEEA. CDR3 DNA: TGTGCCAGCAGCTTAAGTACTACCTGGGCTTTGGCCTCTGGGGCCAACGTCCTGACTTTC. Its protein is CASSLSTTWALASGANVLTF.

The gene calls are TRBV28 and TRBJ1-3; 9 bases are a match to TRBD1. The J segment lost 0 bases and the V segment lost 3 bases, leaving 12 bases of the junction unmatched. CDR1 MDHEN and CDR2 SYDVKM come from the germline V gene. This CDR3 spans 19 amino acids. CDR3: CASSLVSGTGQGSGNTIYF. The CDR3 DNA is TGTGCCAGCAGTTTGGTCTCTGGGACAGGGCAGGGCTCTGGAAACACCATATATTTT. Using reference TRBV28 and TRBJ1-3 for the parts outside the CDR3, the full variable domain is DVKVTQSSRYLVKRTGEKVFLECVQDMDHENMFWYRQDPGLGLRLIYFSYDVKMKEKGDIPEGYSVSREKKERFSLILESASTNQTSMYLCASSLVSGTGQGSGNTIYFGEGSWLTVV.

The CDR3 protein is CASRGSGGTEAFF. The DNA for the CDR3 is TGTGCCTCCAGGGGGTCTGGGGGCACTGAAGCTTTCTTT. The genes are TRBV6-5 and TRBJ1-1, with 7 bases aligning to TRBD1. V shed 11 bases and J 4 bases; nucleotides not matched to a gene: 10. CDR1 is MNHEY and CDR2 is SVGAGI in the germline V gene. The CDR3 is made up of 13 amino acids.

This clone was found a few times. V gene TRBV29-1 combines with J gene TRBJ2-2, with TRBD1 matching over 8 bases. Germline V gene data show CDR1 as SQVTM and CDR2 as ANQGSEA. The CDR3 runs to 16 residues. J gave up 5 bases and V 4 bases, and 12 bases lay outside the gene matches. CDR3 sequence: CSVAPLGQGRTGELFF. The DNA for the CDR3 is TGCAGCGTTGCCCCCCTTGGACAGGGACGAACCGGGGAGCTGTTTTTT.

The chain combines TRBV28 with TRBJ2-7; possibly TRBD1 or TRBD2 for D (6 bases each). In germline, CDR1 is MDHEN, CDR2 SYDVKM. Trimming took 2 bases from V and 3 from J, leaving 14 bases between them. This CDR3 is 15 amino acids long. The CDR3 reads CASSLVGGEFYEQYF. In DNA, the CDR3 is TGTGCCAGCAGTTTAGTGGGGGGCGAATTCTACGAGCAGTACTTC.

The chain combines TRBV11-2 with TRBJ1-1; D gene ambiguous. Per germline, CDR1 SGHAT and CDR2 FQNNGV. V was pared by 0 bases and J by 7 bases, with 3 bases between. The CDR3 has 11 residues. CDR3 in DNA: TGTGCCAGCAGCTTAGACAGTGAAGCTTTCTTT. Protein product: CASSLDSEAFF.

The chain links TRBV7-8 to TRBJ1-5; a possible D gene is TRBD1 (6 bases). CDR1 is SGHVS and CDR2 is FQNEAQ in the germline V gene. V lost 8 bases, J lost 4 bases, and 15 bases lay in between. This CDR3 has 14 residues. DNA of the CDR3: TGTGCCAGCTCCGCGGCAGGACAGAATCAGCCCCAGCATTTT. Residues: CASSAAGQNQPQHF. Filled out from reference TRBV7-8 and TRBJ1-5, the complete variable domain reads GAGVSQSPRYKVAKRGQDVALRCDPISGHVSLFWYQQALGQGPEFLTYFQNEAQLDKSGLPSDRFFAERPEGSVSTLKIQRTQQEDSAVYLCASSAAGQNQPQHFGDGTRLSIL.

The chain has TRBV18 and TRBJ1-5; D might be TRBD1 (6 bases). This CDR3 comprises 17 residues. Trimming removed 2 bases at V and 2 bases at J, with 16 bases between. Germline CDR1 and CDR2: KGHSH and LQKENI. The DNA for the CDR3 is TGTGCCAGCTCACCATTCCAGGGGAGTGAGGGCAATCAGCCCCAGCATTTT. Translated, it gives CASSPFQGSEGNQPQHF.

This clone was seen repeatedly, ten times or more. This sequence joins TRBV6-5 and TRBJ1-6, with D possibly being TRBD1 (5 bases). Germline values: CDR1 MNHEY, CDR2 SVGAGI. The CDR3 spans 14 residues. V was shortened by 5 bases and J by 8 bases, with 13 bases between the two germline ends. In nucleotides, the CDR3 is TGTGCCAGCAGTCCGGGGACCGAGTATTCACCCCTCCACTTT. It specifies CASSPGTEYSPLHF.

This clone was seen only once. The V call is TRBV4-2, the J call TRBJ2-7; weak D call: TRBD2 (7 bases). The CDR3 runs 17 residues. Per the germline V gene, CDR1 is LGHNA and CDR2 is YNFKEQ. V lost 0 bases and J 1 base, leaving 16 bases between the germline ends. The CDR3 DNA reads as TGTGCCAGCAGCCAAGATACGGGCGGGGGCGCTTCCTACGAGCAGTACTTC. Protein sequence: CASSQDTGGGASYEQYF.

The DNA for the CDR3 is TGTGCCAGCAGGTCCATTCGGACTGAAGCTTTCTTT. Its translation: CASRSIRTEAFF. This rearrangement joins TRBV27 to TRBJ1-1, with no clear D. The CDR3 is 12 residues long. CDR1 is MNHEY and CDR2 is SMNVEV in the germline V gene (reference sequence). The V end lost 6 bases, the J end lost 5 bases, and 10 bases lay between the germline ends.

V and J are TRBV6-5 and TRBJ1-5; D is ambiguous. The CDR3 has 14 amino acids. Trimming stripped 6 bases from V and 0 bases from J, with 9 bases between. Per the germline V gene, CDR1 is MNHEY and CDR2 is SVGAGI. The CDR3 DNA reads TGTGCCAGCAGAGGATCTTATAGCAATCAGCCCCAGCATTTT. Amino acid sequence: CASRGSYSNQPQHF.

The J gene is TRBJ1-2, the V gene TRBV25-1; 8 bases are shared with TRBD1. The CDR3 is made up of 17 amino acids. Per germline, CDR1 MGHDK and CDR2 SYGVNS. Trimming took 5 bases from V and 6 from J; bases not matched to a gene: 17. Here the CDR3 DNA reads TGTGCCAGCAGTTCCGGCCAGGGGCAGGGGGCGCGGGATGGCTACACCTTC. It specifies CASSSGQGQGARDGYTF.

This chain joins TRBV7-9 and TRBJ1-1; D is unresolved. The CDR3 is made up of 14 amino acids. Trimming left V 5 bases short and J 1 base short, with 11 bases between. Germline V gene sequence: CDR1 SEHNR, CDR2 FQNEAQ (reference sequence). CDR3 sequence reads: CASSPLSQNTEAFF. The CDR3 bases are TGTGCCAGCAGCCCCCTCTCCCAGAACACTGAAGCTTTCTTT.

Here the CDR3 DNA reads TGTGCCAGCAGGGACACCTCCTACGAGCAGTACTTC. It specifies CASRDTSYEQYF. The V gene is TRBV2, the J gene TRBJ2-7; D possibly corresponds to TRBD1 (5 bases). The CDR3 covers 12 residues. Germline-derived CDR1 and CDR2 are SNHLY and FYNNEI. Trimming took off 6 bases at V and 0 bases at J, with 6 bases between the two ends.

Here the CDR3 DNA reads TGTGCCAGCAGCCCCGGGACTAGCGGGGGGCCCCTAGCCGAGACCCAGTACTTC. Protein product: CASSPGTSGGPLAETQYF. This sequence joins TRBV3-1 (or the pseudogene TRBV3-2) and TRBJ2-5; TRBD2 agrees at 15 bases. V was pared by 4 bases and J by 5 bases, with 11 bases of the junction left unmatched. Germline V gene lookup returns CDR1 LGHDT and CDR2 YNNKEL (reference sequence). The CDR3 sequence is 18 residues long.

This clone has a handful of counts. The gene calls are TRBV27 and TRBJ2-3; D perhaps matches TRBD2 (5 bases). The CDR3 runs 15 residues. Germline values: CDR1 MNHEY, CDR2 SMNVEV (reference sequence). Trimming removed 5 bases from V and 1 base from J, with 13 bases in between. The CDR3 protein is CASSRGSTGTDTQYF. CDR3 coding DNA: TGTGCCAGCAGTAGAGGGTCCACCGGCACAGATACGCAGTATTTT.